This is a list of T cell receptor beta chains from one sample in a study of cytomegalovirus exposure and HLA in healthy donors. The repertoire was sequenced with immunoSEQ multiplex PCR; TCRdb's copy has only in-frame clones and lacks some. There are tens of thousands of clones in the sample, with less than 3.5% held by the top ten. Source material: PBMCs. Receptors were obtained from a woman between 40 and 55 years old in good health and CMV-seropositive. Each CDR3 is given with its conserved first and last residue. The order of the fields is clone size, D gene, V gene, J gene, CDR3 DNA, CDR3 protein. A D gene is named only where the DNA matches it firmly. Expanded clones get a size class; other rows say once, few or many, or leave the size out.

clone_size: NA
d_call: NA
v_call: TRBV5-4
j_call: TRBJ2-3
cdr3_nt: TGTGCCAGCAGCTTACTGGTCACAGATACGCAGTATTTT
cdr3_aa: CASSLLVTDTQYF

clone_size: NA
d_call: TRBD1
v_call: TRBV2
j_call: TRBJ1-3
cdr3_nt: TGTGCCAGCAGCGCGACAGGGGAGGACACCATATATTTT
cdr3_aa: CASSATGEDTIYF

clone_size: NA
d_call: NA
v_call: TRBV27
j_call: TRBJ2-6
cdr3_nt: TGTGCCAGCAGTTTCGGGACAAGCCCGAATTTGGGGGCCAACGTCCTGACTTTC
cdr3_aa: CASSFGTSPNLGANVLTF

clone_size: NA
d_call: NA
v_call: TRBV29-1
j_call: TRBJ1-2
cdr3_nt: TGCAGCGTTGACGGGGAGGGAACGGTGAGTGGCTACACCTTC
cdr3_aa: CSVDGEGTVSGYTF

clone_size: NA
d_call: NA
v_call: TRBV6-4
j_call: TRBJ1-1
cdr3_nt: TGTGCCAGCAGGGAGGGCTTGAACACTGAAGCTTTCTTT
cdr3_aa: CASREGLNTEAFF

clone_size: NA
d_call: NA
v_call: TRBV10-3
j_call: TRBJ1-2
cdr3_nt: TGTGCCATCAGTGAGGGCCGCTCCCCCACCTTC
cdr3_aa: CAISEGRSPTF

clone_size: NA
d_call: NA
v_call: TRBV5-1
j_call: TRBJ2-2
cdr3_nt: TGCGCCAGCAGGAAGGGGTTGAACACCGGGGAGCTGTTTTTT
cdr3_aa: CASRKGLNTGELFF

clone_size: NA
d_call: TRBD2
v_call: TRBV4-1
j_call: TRBJ2-1
cdr3_nt: TGCGCCAGCAGCCAAACTAGCGTTGTGGCCGGGGGGCAGTTCTTC
cdr3_aa: CASSQTSVVAGGQFF

clone_size: NA
d_call: TRBD1
v_call: TRBV7-9
j_call: TRBJ2-5
cdr3_nt: TGTGCCAGCAGCTTAGCTGGGGACAGGGGCCAAGAGACCCAGTACTTC
cdr3_aa: CASSLAGDRGQETQYF

clone_size: NA
d_call: TRBD2
v_call: TRBV18
j_call: TRBJ2-2
cdr3_nt: TGTGCCAGCTCACCAACTAGCGGGAACACCGGGGAGCTGTTTTTT
cdr3_aa: CASSPTSGNTGELFF

clone_size: NA
d_call: TRBD2
v_call: TRBV19
j_call: TRBJ2-7
cdr3_nt: TGTGCCAGTAGTATAGATGGGACTAGCAACGAGCAGTACTTC
cdr3_aa: CASSIDGTSNEQYF

clone_size: NA
d_call: TRBD1
v_call: TRBV19
j_call: TRBJ2-5
cdr3_nt: TGTGCCAGTAGATTACAGGGGCAAGAGACCCAGTACTTC
cdr3_aa: CASRLQGQETQYF

clone_size: NA
d_call: TRBD1
v_call: TRBV18
j_call: TRBJ2-7
cdr3_nt: TGTGCCAGCTCCCCCGTTGGACAGGAGTACGAGCAGTACTTC
cdr3_aa: CASSPVGQEYEQYF

clone_size: NA
d_call: TRBD1
v_call: TRBV2
j_call: TRBJ2-7
cdr3_nt: TGTGCCAGCAGATTACAGGGGTACGAGCAGTACTTC
cdr3_aa: CASRLQGYEQYF

clone_size: NA
d_call: TRBD1
v_call: TRBV11-3
j_call: TRBJ2-7
cdr3_nt: TGTGCCAGCAGCTCGACAGGGGGGAGCTACGAGCAGTACTTC
cdr3_aa: CASSSTGGSYEQYF

clone_size: NA
d_call: TRBD2
v_call: TRBV2
j_call: TRBJ2-5
cdr3_nt: TGTGCCAGCGTGCGGGAGGGCCGGGAGACCCAGTACTTC
cdr3_aa: CASVREGRETQYF

clone_size: NA
d_call: TRBD2
v_call: TRBV29-1
j_call: TRBJ2-1
cdr3_nt: TGCAGCGTTGTAACTAGCGGGGGGTTCGATGAGCAGTTCTTC
cdr3_aa: CSVVTSGGFDEQFF

clone_size: NA
d_call: NA
v_call: TRBV5-1
j_call: TRBJ2-7
cdr3_nt: TGCGCCAGCAGGGTCGCGGGGATGAGCTCCTACGAGCAGTACTTC
cdr3_aa: CASRVAGMSSYEQYF

clone_size: NA
d_call: TRBD1
v_call: TRBV29-1
j_call: TRBJ1-2
cdr3_nt: TGCAGCGTTGAGGGACAGGGGGCCGCCTTGAGCTATGGCTACACCTTC
cdr3_aa: CSVEGQGAALSYGYTF

clone_size: NA
d_call: TRBD2
v_call: TRBV6-1
j_call: TRBJ2-7
cdr3_nt: TGTGCCAGCAGTGAACGGCTAGCGGCTTACGAGCAGTACTTC
cdr3_aa: CASSERLAAYEQYF

clone_size: NA
d_call: TRBD1
v_call: TRBV29-1
j_call: TRBJ1-1
cdr3_nt: TGCAGCGTAGACGGGACAGGTGGTACTGAAGCTTTCTTT
cdr3_aa: CSVDGTGGTEAFF

clone_size: NA
d_call: NA
v_call: TRBV10-3
j_call: TRBJ2-7
cdr3_nt: TGTGCCATCAGTGCTGGAGAGTCCTACGAGCAGTACTTC
cdr3_aa: CAISAGESYEQYF

clone_size: NA
d_call: NA
v_call: TRBV5-1
j_call: TRBJ1-4
cdr3_nt: TGCGCCAGCAGCTATGGACTGGGGAATGAAAAACTGTTTTTT
cdr3_aa: CASSYGLGNEKLFF

clone_size: NA
d_call: NA
v_call: TRBV4-2
j_call: TRBJ2-2
cdr3_nt: TGTGCCAGCAGTTATGAGGTCCACTCGAACACCGGGGAGCTGTTTTTT
cdr3_aa: CASSYEVHSNTGELFF

clone_size: NA
d_call: NA
v_call: TRBV19
j_call: TRBJ1-5
cdr3_nt: TGTGCCAGTAGCACTCCTGAAAACCCATATAGCAATCAGCCCCAGCATTTT
cdr3_aa: CASSTPENPYSNQPQHF

clone_size: NA
d_call: TRBD1
v_call: TRBV7-9
j_call: TRBJ1-1
cdr3_nt: TGTGCCAGCAGCTGGACAGGGAACACTGAAGCTTTCTTT
cdr3_aa: CASSWTGNTEAFF

clone_size: NA
d_call: TRBD2
v_call: TRBV7-3
j_call: TRBJ2-1
cdr3_nt: TGTGCCAGCAGCCCGGGCCCGACTAGCGGGACCCCCAATGAGCAGTTCTTC
cdr3_aa: CASSPGPTSGTPNEQFF

clone_size: NA
d_call: NA
v_call: TRBV12-5
j_call: TRBJ2-1
cdr3_nt: TGTGCTAGTGGTTTGGTACTGGGGAGTGAGAATGAGCAGTTCTTC
cdr3_aa: CASGLVLGSENEQFF

clone_size: NA
d_call: NA
v_call: TRBV5-1
j_call: TRBJ1-1
cdr3_nt: TGCGCCAGCAGCTCACAGGGCTCAGGAACTGAAGCTTTCTTT
cdr3_aa: CASSSQGSGTEAFF

clone_size: NA
d_call: TRBD1
v_call: TRBV4-2
j_call: TRBJ1-2
cdr3_nt: TGTGCCAGCAGCCAAGAGGGACAGGAAAACTATGGCTACACCTTC
cdr3_aa: CASSQEGQENYGYTF

clone_size: NA
d_call: TRBD1
v_call: TRBV9
j_call: TRBJ1-2
cdr3_nt: TGTGCCAGCAGCATTCGGGACAGCCGCTATGGCTACACCTTC
cdr3_aa: CASSIRDSRYGYTF

clone_size: NA
d_call: NA
v_call: TRBV2
j_call: TRBJ1-1
cdr3_nt: TGTGCCAGCAGTGAATCCCGCAGAGAAGCTTTCTTT
cdr3_aa: CASSESRREAFF

clone_size: NA
d_call: NA
v_call: TRBV5-4
j_call: TRBJ1-1
cdr3_nt: TGTGCCAGCGCTCTAAGGAGGGCGAACACTGAAGCTTTCTTT
cdr3_aa: CASALRRANTEAFF

clone_size: NA
d_call: NA
v_call: TRBV2
j_call: TRBJ2-1
cdr3_nt: TGTGCCAGCGAATCGGGGGAATACAATGAGCAGTTCTTC
cdr3_aa: CASESGEYNEQFF

clone_size: NA
d_call: NA
v_call: TRBV6-5
j_call: TRBJ1-2
cdr3_nt: TGTGCCAGCAGTTACAGGACTTTAAACTATGGCTACACCTTC
cdr3_aa: CASSYRTLNYGYTF

clone_size: NA
d_call: TRBD1
v_call: TRBV4-1
j_call: TRBJ1-1
cdr3_nt: TGCGCCAGCAGCCAACGACAGGGCGGCACTGAAGCTTTCTTT
cdr3_aa: CASSQRQGGTEAFF

clone_size: NA
d_call: TRBD2
v_call: TRBV4-1
j_call: TRBJ2-7
cdr3_nt: TGCGCCAGCAGCCAGAGAGGGACTAGCGGGAGTAGCGAGCAGTACTTC
cdr3_aa: CASSQRGTSGSSEQYF

clone_size: NA
d_call: NA
v_call: TRBV28
j_call: TRBJ2-7
cdr3_nt: TGTGCCAGCAGTGCACGAGGACACTCCTACGAGCAGTACTTC
cdr3_aa: CASSARGHSYEQYF

clone_size: NA
d_call: TRBD2
v_call: TRBV4-1
j_call: TRBJ2-2
cdr3_nt: TGCGCCAGCAGCCAGTCGGGACTAGCGGGAGTAGGCACCGGGGAGCTGTTTTTT
cdr3_aa: CASSQSGLAGVGTGELFF

clone_size: NA
d_call: NA
v_call: TRBV4-1
j_call: TRBJ2-3
cdr3_nt: TGCGCCAGCAGCCGTATAATGGCAGGGTTGGGGATCACGGTCGGCACAGATACGCAGTATTTT
cdr3_aa: CASSRIMAGLGITVGTDTQYF

clone_size: NA
d_call: NA
v_call: TRBV4-1
j_call: TRBJ2-7
cdr3_nt: TGCGCCAGCAGCCAAGAAGGGCAGGGCCACGAGCAGTACTTC
cdr3_aa: CASSQEGQGHEQYF

clone_size: NA
d_call: NA
v_call: TRBV9
j_call: TRBJ1-1
cdr3_nt: TGTGCCAGCACGTCGGGGGGGAACACTGAAGCTTTCTTT
cdr3_aa: CASTSGGNTEAFF

clone_size: NA
d_call: NA
v_call: TRBV9
j_call: TRBJ2-1
cdr3_nt: TGTGCCAGCAGCGTAAGCAGGGGAGTCCAATTCGATGAGCAGTTCTTC
cdr3_aa: CASSVSRGVQFDEQFF

clone_size: NA
d_call: TRBD1
v_call: TRBV27
j_call: TRBJ1-2
cdr3_nt: TGTGCCAGCAGTCCCAGCGCAGGGGGCCTTGGCTACACCTTC
cdr3_aa: CASSPSAGGLGYTF

clone_size: medium-sized
d_call: TRBD2
v_call: TRBV4-3
j_call: TRBJ2-1
cdr3_nt: TGCGCCAGCAGCCAAGAACGGACTAGCCATGAGCAGTTCTTC
cdr3_aa: CASSQERTSHEQFF

clone_size: NA
d_call: TRBD2
v_call: TRBV5-1
j_call: TRBJ2-7
cdr3_nt: TGCGCCAGCAGCCTGGGACTAGTTTCCCACGAGCAGTACTTC
cdr3_aa: CASSLGLVSHEQYF

clone_size: NA
d_call: TRBD1
v_call: TRBV30
j_call: TRBJ1-5
cdr3_nt: TGTGCCTGGAGTCTACAGGGGGACCAGCCCCAGCATTTT
cdr3_aa: CAWSLQGDQPQHF

clone_size: NA
d_call: TRBD1
v_call: TRBV4-3
j_call: TRBJ2-5
cdr3_nt: TGCGCCAGCAGCCAAGAACCGGGACAGGGTTTCGGCGAGACCCAGTACTTC
cdr3_aa: CASSQEPGQGFGETQYF

clone_size: NA
d_call: TRBD1
v_call: TRBV5-1
j_call: TRBJ1-1
cdr3_nt: TGCGCCAGCAGCTTAGCGTACAGGGGGCAGAACACTGAAGCTTTCTTT
cdr3_aa: CASSLAYRGQNTEAFF

clone_size: NA
d_call: NA
v_call: TRBV30
j_call: TRBJ2-3
cdr3_nt: TGTGCCTGGAGTCCCAGCGGCTATACGCAGTATTTT
cdr3_aa: CAWSPSGYTQYF

clone_size: NA
d_call: NA
v_call: TRBV19
j_call: TRBJ1-1
cdr3_nt: TGTGCCAGTAGCGGACAGATGAACACTGAAGCTTTCTTT
cdr3_aa: CASSGQMNTEAFF